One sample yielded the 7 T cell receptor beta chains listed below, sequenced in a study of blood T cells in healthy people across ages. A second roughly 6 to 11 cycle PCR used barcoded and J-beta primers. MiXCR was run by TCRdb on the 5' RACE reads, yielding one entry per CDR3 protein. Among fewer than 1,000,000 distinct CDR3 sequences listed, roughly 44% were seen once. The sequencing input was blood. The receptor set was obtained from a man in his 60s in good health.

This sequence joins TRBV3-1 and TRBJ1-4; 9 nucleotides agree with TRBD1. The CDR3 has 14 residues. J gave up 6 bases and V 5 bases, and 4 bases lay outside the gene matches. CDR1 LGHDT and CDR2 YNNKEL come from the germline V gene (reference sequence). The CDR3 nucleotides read TGTGCCAGCAGCTTCCGGGACAGGGATGAAAAACTGTTTTTT. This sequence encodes CASSFRDRDEKLFF.

The CDR3 spells CASSLIGWAGANVLTF. In DNA, the CDR3 is TGTGCCAGCAGTTTAATAGGTTGGGCTGGGGCCAACGTCCTGACTTTC. J is TRBJ2-6 and V is TRBV12-3 or TRBV12-4; no clear D gene. The CDR3 has 16 residues. The V gene lost 2 bases and the J gene lost 2 bases, with 10 bases spanning the gap.

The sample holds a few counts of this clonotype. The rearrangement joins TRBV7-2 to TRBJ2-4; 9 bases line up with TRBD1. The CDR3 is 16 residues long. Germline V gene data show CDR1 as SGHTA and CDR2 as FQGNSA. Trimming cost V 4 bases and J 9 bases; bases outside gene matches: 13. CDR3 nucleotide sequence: TGTGCCAGCAGCTCGAATCCGGGACAGGGAGGGGGCATTCAGTACTTC. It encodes CASSSNPGQGGGIQYF.

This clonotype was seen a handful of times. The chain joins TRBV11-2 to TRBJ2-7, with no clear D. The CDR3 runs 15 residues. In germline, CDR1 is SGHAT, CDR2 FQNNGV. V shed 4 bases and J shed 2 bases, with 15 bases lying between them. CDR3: CASSSPDHIAYEQYF. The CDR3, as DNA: TGTGCCAGCAGCTCCCCAGACCACATAGCCTACGAGCAGTACTTC.

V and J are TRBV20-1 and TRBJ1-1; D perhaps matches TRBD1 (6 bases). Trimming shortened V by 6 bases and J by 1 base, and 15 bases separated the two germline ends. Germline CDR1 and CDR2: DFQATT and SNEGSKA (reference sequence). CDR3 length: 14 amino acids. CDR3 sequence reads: CSAQPRTANTEAFF. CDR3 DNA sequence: TGCAGTGCACAACCTCGGACAGCGAACACTGAAGCTTTCTTT.

The CDR3 reads CATSGGYSYEQYF. CDR3 DNA: TGTGCCACCAGCGGGGGGTACTCCTACGAGCAGTACTTC. This chain connects TRBV27 to TRBJ2-7, with 9 bases matching TRBD2. The trim removed 10 bases at V and 0 bases at J, leaving 4 bases unmatched. Per germline, CDR1 MNHEY and CDR2 SMNVEV (reference sequence). The CDR3 is made up of 13 amino acids.

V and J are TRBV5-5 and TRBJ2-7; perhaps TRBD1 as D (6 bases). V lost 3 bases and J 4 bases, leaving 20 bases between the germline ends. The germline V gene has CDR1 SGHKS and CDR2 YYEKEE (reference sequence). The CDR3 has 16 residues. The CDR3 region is CASSSKLAGERYEQYF. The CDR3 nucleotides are TGTGCCAGCAGCTCAAAGCTGGCAGGGGAGCGGTACGAGCAGTACTTC.